The sequence of this TCR beta chain was determined in a study of blood T cell repertoires in COVID-19. This clone was detected only once. Per the study methods: For nucleated cells, counts were estimated from reference gene primer amplification. This table comes from immunoSEQ multiplex PCR, and its TCRdb copy is limited to in-frame clones, with some not included. V, J and clone size reflect that table, while D and trimming were determined from the DNA. The table has roughly 200,000 clones, more than 75% seen once. The V gene's germline CDR1 is LGHNA and CDR2 YSLEER. The ends lost 0 bases at V and 9 bases at J; junction bases unmatched: 7. CDR3 size: 15 residues.

This chain joins TRBV4-3 and TRBJ2-1, with TRBD2 matching 8 bases. This TCR was recovered from a woman of 80 years or more with acute or convalescent COVID-19. Sequencing was performed on peripheral blood. The CDR3 coding sequence is TGCGCCAGCAGCCAAGAGGCGGGAGGCCGGGGTGAGCAGTTCTTC. Its translation: CASSQEAGGRGEQFF.